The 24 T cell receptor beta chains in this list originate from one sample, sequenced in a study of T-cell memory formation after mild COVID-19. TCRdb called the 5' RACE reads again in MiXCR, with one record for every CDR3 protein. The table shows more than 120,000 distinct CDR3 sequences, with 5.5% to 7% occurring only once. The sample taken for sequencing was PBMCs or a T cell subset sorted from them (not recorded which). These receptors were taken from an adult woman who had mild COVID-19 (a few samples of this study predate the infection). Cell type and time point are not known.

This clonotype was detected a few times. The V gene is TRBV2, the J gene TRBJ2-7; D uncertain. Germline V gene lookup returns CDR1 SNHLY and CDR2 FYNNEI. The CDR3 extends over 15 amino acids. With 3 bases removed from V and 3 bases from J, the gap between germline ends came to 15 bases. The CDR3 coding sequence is TGTGCCAGCAGTGAGAAGCTATCGATTATCTACGAGCAGTACTTC. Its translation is CASSEKLSIIYEQYF.

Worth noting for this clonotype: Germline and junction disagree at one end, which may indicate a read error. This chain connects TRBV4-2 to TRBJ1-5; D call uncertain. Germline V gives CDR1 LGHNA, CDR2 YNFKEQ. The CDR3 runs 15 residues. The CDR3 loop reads CASSQVSSQNRPQHF. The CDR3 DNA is TGTGCCAGCAGCCAAGTCTCCTCCCAGAATCGGCCCCAGCATTTT.

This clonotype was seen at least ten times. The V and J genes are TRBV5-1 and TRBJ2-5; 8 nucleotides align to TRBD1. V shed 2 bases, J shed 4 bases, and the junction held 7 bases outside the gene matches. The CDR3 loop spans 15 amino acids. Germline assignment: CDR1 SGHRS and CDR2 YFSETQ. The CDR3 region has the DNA TGCGCCAGCAGCTTACAGGGGGGTTTTGTAGAGACCCAGTACTTC. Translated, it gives CASSLQGGFVETQYF.

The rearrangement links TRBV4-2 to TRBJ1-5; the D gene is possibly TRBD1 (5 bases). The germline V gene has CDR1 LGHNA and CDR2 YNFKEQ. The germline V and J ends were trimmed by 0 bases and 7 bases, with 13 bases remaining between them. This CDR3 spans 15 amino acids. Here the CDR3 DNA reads TGTGCCAGCAGCCAAGAAAGTGGGGCTGAGCAGCCCCAGCATTTT. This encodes CASSQESGAEQPQHF.

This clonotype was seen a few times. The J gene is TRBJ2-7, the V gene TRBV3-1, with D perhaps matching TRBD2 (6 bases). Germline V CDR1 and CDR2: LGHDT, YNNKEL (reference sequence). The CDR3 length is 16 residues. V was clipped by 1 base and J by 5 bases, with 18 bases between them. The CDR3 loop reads CASSQVTRSSSNEQYF. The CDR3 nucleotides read TGTGCCAGCAGCCAAGTGACTAGGTCGTCTTCCAACGAGCAGTACTTC.

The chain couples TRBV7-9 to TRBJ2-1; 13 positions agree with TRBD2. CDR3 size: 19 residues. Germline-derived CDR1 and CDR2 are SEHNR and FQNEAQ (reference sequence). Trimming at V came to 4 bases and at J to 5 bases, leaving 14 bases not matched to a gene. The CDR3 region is CASSSALGLAGVGNNEQFF. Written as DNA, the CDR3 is TGTGCCAGCAGCTCCGCCCTAGGACTAGCGGGAGTAGGAAACAATGAGCAGTTCTTC.

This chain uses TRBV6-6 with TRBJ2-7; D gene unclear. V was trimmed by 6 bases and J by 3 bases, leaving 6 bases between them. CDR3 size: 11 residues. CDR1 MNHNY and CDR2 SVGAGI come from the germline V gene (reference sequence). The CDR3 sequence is CASSTFYEQYF. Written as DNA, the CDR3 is TGTGCCAGCAGCACCTTCTACGAGCAGTACTTC.

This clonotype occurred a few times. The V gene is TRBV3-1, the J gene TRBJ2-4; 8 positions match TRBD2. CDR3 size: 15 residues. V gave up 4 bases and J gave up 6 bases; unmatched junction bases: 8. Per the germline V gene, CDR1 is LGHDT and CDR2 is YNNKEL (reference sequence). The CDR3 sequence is CASSRRGAFGNIQYF. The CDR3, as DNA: TGTGCCAGCAGCCGGCGGGGGGCATTCGGAAACATTCAGTACTTC.

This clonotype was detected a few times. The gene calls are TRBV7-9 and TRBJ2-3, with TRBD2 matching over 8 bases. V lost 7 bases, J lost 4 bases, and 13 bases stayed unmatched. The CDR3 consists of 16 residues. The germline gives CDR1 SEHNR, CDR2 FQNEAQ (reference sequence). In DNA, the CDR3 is TGTGCCAGCACCCTACTAGGACTAGCAGGTTCAGATACGCAGTATTTT. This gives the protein CASTLLGLAGSDTQYF. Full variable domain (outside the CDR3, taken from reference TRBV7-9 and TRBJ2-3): DTGVSQNPRHKITKRGQNVTFRCDPISEHNRLYWYRQTLGQGPEFLTYFQNEAQLEKSRLLSDRFSAERPKGSFSTLEIQRTEQGDSAMYLCASTLLGLAGSDTQYFGPGTRLTVL.

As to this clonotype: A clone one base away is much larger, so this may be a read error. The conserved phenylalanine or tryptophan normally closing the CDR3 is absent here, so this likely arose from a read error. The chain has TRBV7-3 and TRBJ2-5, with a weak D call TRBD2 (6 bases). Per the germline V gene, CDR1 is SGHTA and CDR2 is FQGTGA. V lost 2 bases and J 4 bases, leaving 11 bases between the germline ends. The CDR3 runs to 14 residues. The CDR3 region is CASSLFGRGETQYL. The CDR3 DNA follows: TGTGCCAGCAGCTTATTCGGGAGAGGAGAGACCCAGTACTTA.

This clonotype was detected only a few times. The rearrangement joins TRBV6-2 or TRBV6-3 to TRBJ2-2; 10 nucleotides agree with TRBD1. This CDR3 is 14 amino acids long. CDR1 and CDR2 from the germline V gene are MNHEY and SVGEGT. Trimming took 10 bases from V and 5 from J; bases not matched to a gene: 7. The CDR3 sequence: CATHWGQGTGELFF. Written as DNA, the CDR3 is TGTGCCACCCACTGGGGACAGGGGACCGGGGAGCTGTTTTTT.

CDR3 nucleotide sequence: TGTGCCAGCAGCGTAGGTTTCGCGGGGGGGCAACAAGAGACCCAGTACTTC. Residues: CASSVGFAGGQQETQYF. The chain joins TRBV9 to TRBJ2-5; 9 nucleotides match TRBD2. The CDR3 sequence is 17 residues long. Germline V gives CDR1 SGDLS, CDR2 YYNGEE. V was pared by 0 bases and J by 2 bases, with 8 bases of the junction left unmatched.

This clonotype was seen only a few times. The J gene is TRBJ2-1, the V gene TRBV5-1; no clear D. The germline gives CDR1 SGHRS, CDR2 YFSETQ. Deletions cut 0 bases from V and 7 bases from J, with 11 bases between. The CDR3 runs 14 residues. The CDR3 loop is CASSLGLEINEQFF. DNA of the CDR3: TGCGCCAGCAGCTTGGGGCTAGAGATTAATGAGCAGTTCTTC. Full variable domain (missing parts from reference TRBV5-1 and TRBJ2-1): KAGVTQTPRYLIKTRGQQVTLSCSPISGHRSVSWYQQTPGQGLQFLFEYFSETQRNKGNFPGRFSGRQFSNSRSEMNVSTLELGDSALYLCASSLGLEINEQFFGPGTRLTVL.

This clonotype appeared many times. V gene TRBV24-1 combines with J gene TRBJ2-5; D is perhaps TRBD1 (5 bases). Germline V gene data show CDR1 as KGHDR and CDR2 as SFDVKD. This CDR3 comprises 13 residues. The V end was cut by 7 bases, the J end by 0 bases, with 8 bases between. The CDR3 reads CATSTRDQETQYF. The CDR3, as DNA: TGTGCCACCAGCACCAGGGACCAAGAGACCCAGTACTTC.

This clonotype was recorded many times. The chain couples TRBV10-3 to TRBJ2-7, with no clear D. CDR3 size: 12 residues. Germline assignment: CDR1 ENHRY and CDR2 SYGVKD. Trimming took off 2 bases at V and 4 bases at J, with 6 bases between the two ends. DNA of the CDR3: TGTGCCATCAGTGAGGGGAATTACGAGCAGTACTTC. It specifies CAISEGNYEQYF.

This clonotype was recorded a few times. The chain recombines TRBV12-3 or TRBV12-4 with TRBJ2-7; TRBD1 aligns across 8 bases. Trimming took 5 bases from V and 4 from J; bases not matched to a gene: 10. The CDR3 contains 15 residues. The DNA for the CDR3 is TGTGCCAGCAGTCCCAGGACAGGGTCCCAGTACGAGCAGTACTTC. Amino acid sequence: CASSPRTGSQYEQYF.

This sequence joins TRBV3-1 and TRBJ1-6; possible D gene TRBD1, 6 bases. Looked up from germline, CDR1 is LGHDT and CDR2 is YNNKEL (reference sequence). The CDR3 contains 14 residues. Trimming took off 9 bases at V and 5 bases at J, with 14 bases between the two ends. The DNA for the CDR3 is TGTGCCAGTTCTCGAACAGGGAATAATTCACCCCTCCACTTT. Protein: CASSRTGNNSPLHF.

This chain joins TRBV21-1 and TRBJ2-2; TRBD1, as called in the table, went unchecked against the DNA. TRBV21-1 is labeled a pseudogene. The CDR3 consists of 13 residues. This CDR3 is CASRGGQSGELFF. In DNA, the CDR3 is TGTGCCAGCAGAGGGGGGCAGTCCGGGGAGCTGTTTTTT.

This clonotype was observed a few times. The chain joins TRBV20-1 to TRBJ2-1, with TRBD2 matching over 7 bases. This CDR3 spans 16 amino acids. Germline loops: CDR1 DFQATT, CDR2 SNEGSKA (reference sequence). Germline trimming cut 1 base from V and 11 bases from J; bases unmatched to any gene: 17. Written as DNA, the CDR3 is TGCAGTGCTAGAGTAAGCGGAGCGGGGCTATCCCAGAAGCAGTTCTTC. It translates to CSARVSGAGLSQKQFF.

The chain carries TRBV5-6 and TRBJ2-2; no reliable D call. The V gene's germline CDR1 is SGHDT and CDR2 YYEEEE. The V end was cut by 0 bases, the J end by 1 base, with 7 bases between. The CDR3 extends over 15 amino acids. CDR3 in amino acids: CASSLVYGNTGELFF. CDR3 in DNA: TGTGCCAGCAGCTTGGTCTACGGGAACACCGGGGAGCTGTTTTTT.

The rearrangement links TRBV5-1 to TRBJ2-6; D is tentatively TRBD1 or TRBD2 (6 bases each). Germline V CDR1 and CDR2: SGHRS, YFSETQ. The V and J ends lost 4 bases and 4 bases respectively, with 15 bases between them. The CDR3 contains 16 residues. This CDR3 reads CASSPSGAYGANVLTF. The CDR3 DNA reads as TGCGCCAGCAGCCCCTCGGGGGCGTACGGGGCCAACGTCCTGACTTTC. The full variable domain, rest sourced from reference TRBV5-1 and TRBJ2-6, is KAGVTQTPRYLIKTRGQQVTLSCSPISGHRSVSWYQQTPGQGLQFLFEYFSETQRNKGNFPGRFSGRQFSNSRSEMNVSTLELGDSALYLCASSPSGAYGANVLTFGAGSRLTVL.

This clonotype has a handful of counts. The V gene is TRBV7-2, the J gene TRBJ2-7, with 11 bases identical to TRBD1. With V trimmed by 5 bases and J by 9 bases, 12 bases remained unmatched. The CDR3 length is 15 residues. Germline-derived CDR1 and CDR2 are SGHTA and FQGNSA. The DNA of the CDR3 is TGTGCCAGCAGCAAGCTGGACAGGGGGCCGGGTGGGCAGTACTTC. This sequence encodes CASSKLDRGPGGQYF.

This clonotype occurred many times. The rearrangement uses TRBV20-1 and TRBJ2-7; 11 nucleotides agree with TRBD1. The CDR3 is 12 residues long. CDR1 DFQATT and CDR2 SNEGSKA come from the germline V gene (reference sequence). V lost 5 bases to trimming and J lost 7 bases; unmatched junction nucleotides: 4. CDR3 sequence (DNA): TGCAGTGCTCGGACAGGGGGCTCGGAGCAGTACTTC. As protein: CSARTGGSEQYF.

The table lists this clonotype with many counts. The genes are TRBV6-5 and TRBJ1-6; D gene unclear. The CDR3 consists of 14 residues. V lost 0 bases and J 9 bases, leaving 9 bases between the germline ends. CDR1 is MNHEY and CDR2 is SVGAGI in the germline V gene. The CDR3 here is CASSYSGFGSPLHF. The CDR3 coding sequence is TGTGCCAGCAGTTACTCCGGTTTCGGTTCACCCCTCCACTTT.